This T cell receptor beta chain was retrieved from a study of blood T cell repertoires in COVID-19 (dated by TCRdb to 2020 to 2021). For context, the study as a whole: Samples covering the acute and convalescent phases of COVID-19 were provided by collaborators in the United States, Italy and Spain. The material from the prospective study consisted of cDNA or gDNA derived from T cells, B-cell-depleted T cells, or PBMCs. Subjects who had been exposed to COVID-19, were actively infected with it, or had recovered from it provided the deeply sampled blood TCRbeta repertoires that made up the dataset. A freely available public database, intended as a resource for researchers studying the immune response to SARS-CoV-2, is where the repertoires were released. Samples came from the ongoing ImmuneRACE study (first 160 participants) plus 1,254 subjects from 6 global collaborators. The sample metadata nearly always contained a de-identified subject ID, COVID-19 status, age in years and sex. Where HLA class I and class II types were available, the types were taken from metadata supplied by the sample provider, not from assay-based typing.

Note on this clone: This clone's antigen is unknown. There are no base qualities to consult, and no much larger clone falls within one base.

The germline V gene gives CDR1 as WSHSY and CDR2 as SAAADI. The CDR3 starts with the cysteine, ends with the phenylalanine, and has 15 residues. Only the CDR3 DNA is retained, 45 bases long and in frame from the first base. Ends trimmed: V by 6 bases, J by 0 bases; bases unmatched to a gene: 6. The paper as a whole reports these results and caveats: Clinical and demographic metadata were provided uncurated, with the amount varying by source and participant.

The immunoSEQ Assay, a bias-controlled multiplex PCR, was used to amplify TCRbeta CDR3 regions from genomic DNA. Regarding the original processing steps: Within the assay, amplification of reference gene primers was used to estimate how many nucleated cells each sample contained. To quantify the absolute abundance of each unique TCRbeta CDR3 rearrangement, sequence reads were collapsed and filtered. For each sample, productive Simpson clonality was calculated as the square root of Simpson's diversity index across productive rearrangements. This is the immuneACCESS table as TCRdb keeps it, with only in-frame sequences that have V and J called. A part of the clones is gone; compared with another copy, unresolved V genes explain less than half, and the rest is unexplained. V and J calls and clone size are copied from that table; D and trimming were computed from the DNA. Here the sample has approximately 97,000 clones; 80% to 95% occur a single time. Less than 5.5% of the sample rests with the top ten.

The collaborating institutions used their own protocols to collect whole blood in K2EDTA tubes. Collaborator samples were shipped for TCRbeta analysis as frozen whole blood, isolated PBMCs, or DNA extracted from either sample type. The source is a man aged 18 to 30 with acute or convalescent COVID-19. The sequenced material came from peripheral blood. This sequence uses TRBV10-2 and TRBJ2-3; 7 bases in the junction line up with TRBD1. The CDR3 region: CASRPGQTSTDTQYF. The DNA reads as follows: TGCGCCAGCAGACCGGGACAGACTAGCACAGATACGCAGTATTTT.